This TCR beta chain is drawn from a study of T cells in localized non-small cell lung cancer. This CDR3 spans 13 amino acids. Germline CDR1 reads SGHDN; CDR2 reads FVKESK. Trimming removed 8 bases from V and 2 bases from J; junction bases left unmatched: 5. TCRdb keeps only in-frame clones here, not all; method: immunoSEQ multiplex PCR. Counted here are 23,000 or so clones, about 91% occurring once; the ten biggest clones make up approximately 10%. This clone was detected a few times. What it binds is unknown. Study-wide points: Adjacent uninvolved lung had the highest clonality, suggesting focused antigen responses. Longer overall survival was seen with higher T cell density measured in blood. Among the top 100 tumor clones, a median approximately 60 appeared in adjacent lung. One tumor region alone was sequenced, and heterogeneity therefore remains possible.

This clonotype was obtained from a woman aged 35 to 75 with stage III lung adenocarcinoma. The V gene is TRBV14, the J gene TRBJ1-2; 7 bases line up with TRBD1. Sequenced here: peripheral blood mononuclear cells, sampled before any cancer treatment. The CDR3 sequence: CASGGQVNYGYTF. The CDR3 coding sequence is TGTGCCAGCGGTGGACAGGTGAACTATGGCTACACCTTC.